Listed below are T cell receptor beta chains from one sample, sequenced in a study of chemoradiotherapy in HPV16-positive cancers. The data were produced by immunoSEQ multiplex PCR, yet TCRdb's version contains in-frame clones alone and is incomplete. Of about 21,000 clones detected, approximately 83% appear once; the ten largest clones hold 3.5% to 6%. Sample: blood, taken from a patient who underwent chemoradiotherapy. These TCRs come from a human donor with HPV-associated anogenital cancer. Both conserved end residues are part of each CDR3. The D gene is left open where the match is weak. Clone size, where shown, is once, few, many, or a class for clones that have expanded.

>TRBD1|TRBV7-9|TRBJ2-5|few
CASSPSLTGWETQYF
TGTGCCAGCAGCCCGTCCCTGACAGGGTGGGAGACCCAGTACTTC
>TRBD2|TRBV7-2|TRBJ2-1|-
CASRYPGLAGNNEQFF
TGTGCCAGCAGATATCCGGGTCTAGCGGGAAACAATGAGCAGTTCTTC
>-|TRBV7-9|TRBJ1-6|-
CASSLKGGNDSPLHF
TGTGCCAGCAGCTTAAAGGGTGGTAATGATTCACCCCTCCACTTT
>-|TRBV5-5|TRBJ1-4|few
CASSFQTGNNEKLFF
TGTGCCAGCAGCTTCCAAACAGGGAATAATGAAAAACTGTTTTTT
>-|TRBV19|TRBJ2-2|-
CASSIGSGHLINTGELFF
TGTGCCAGTAGTATAGGGTCGGGGCACTTGATCAACACCGGGGAGCTGTTTTTT
>-|TRBV18|TRBJ2-3|-
CASSPTTPGAIDDTQYF
TGTGCCAGCTCACCCACCACCCCAGGGGCGATCGACGATACGCAGTATTTT
>TRBD2|TRBV7-6|TRBJ2-7|-
CASSLGRLARYEQYF
TGTGCCAGCAGCTTAGGACGACTAGCGCGGTACGAGCAGTACTTC
>-|TRBV19|TRBJ1-5|-
CASGPTGLEPQHF
TGTGCCAGTGGACCCACAGGGTTGGAGCCCCAGCATTTT
>-|TRBV7-2|TRBJ2-2|-
CASRLGTAVSGELFF
TGTGCCAGCAGACTTGGGACCGCAGTCTCCGGGGAGCTGTTTTTT
>-|TRBV27|TRBJ2-7|-
CASSSGYEQYF
TGTGCCAGCAGTTCCGGATACGAGCAGTACTTC
>TRBD1|TRBV27|TRBJ2-7|-
CASSGWGQGVEQYF
TGTGCCAGCAGTGGGTGGGGACAGGGGGTCGAGCAGTACTTC
>-|TRBV10-2|TRBJ1-6|-
CASSPGNNSPLHF
TGCGCCAGCAGTCCCGGGAATAATTCACCCCTCCACTTT
>-|TRBV7-9|TRBJ1-6|-
CASSLERQYNSPLHF
TGTGCCAGCAGCTTAGAGAGACAGTATAATTCACCCCTCCACTTT
>-|TRBV6-6|TRBJ2-5|-
CASSPGGYQETQYF
TGTGCCAGCAGCCCCGGGGGTTACCAAGAGACCCAGTACTTC
>TRBD1|TRBV19|TRBJ2-4|-
CASSGDSLAKNIQYF
TGTGCCAGTAGTGGGGACAGCCTAGCCAAAAACATTCAGTACTTC
>-|TRBV30|TRBJ1-1|-
CAWSRIGGRAFF
TGTGCCTGGAGCCGGATTGGTGGTCGAGCTTTCTTT
>-|TRBV5-5|TRBJ1-2|few
CASRHDWTADSVGYTF
TGTGCCAGCAGGCACGATTGGACAGCGGATTCCGTTGGCTACACCTTC
>TRBD1|TRBV2|TRBJ1-1|-
CASRDRGLTEAFF
TGTGCCAGCCGAGACAGGGGTTTGACTGAAGCTTTCTTT
>TRBD1|TRBV27|TRBJ2-1|-
CASTIGGRTGAGREQFF
TGTGCCAGCACCATCGGGGGGCGGACAGGGGCCGGCCGGGAGCAGTTCTTC
>-|TRBV6-5|TRBJ2-3|-
CASSLPGTDTQYF
TGTGCCAGCAGTTTACCAGGGACAGATACGCAGTATTTT